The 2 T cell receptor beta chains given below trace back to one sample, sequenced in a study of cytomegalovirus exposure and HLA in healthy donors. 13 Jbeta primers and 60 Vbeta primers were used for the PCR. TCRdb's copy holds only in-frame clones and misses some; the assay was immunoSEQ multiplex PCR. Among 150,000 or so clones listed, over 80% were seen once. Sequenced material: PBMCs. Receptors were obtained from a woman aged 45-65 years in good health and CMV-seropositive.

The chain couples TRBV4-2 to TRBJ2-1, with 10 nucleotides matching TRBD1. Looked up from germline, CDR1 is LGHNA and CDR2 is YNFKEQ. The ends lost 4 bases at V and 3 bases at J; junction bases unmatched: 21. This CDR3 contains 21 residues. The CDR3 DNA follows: TGTGCCAGCAGCCCTACCGGCTTTATGACAGGGGGCGGACAGGGCTACAATGAGCAGTTCTTC. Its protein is CASSPTGFMTGGGQGYNEQFF.

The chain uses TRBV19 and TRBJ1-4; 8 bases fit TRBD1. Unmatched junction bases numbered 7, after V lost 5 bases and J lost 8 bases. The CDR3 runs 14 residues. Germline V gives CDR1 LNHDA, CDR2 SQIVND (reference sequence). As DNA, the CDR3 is TGTGCCAGTAGTCCTCAGGGGGCGAGCGAAAAACTGTTTTTT. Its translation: CASSPQGASEKLFF.